This passage covers 7 T cell receptor beta chains from one sample sequenced in a study of graft-versus-host responses after intestinal transplantation. Clones were read by immunoSEQ multiplex PCR, and TCRdb kept only the in-frame ones, dropping some. This table has about 50,000 clones, around 90% appearing once. No antigen has been assigned to these receptors. The sequencing used unstimulated CD4+ T cells sorted from spleen or lymph node cells, collected before transplant. The receptors shown here come from a human donor who was the organ donor for an intestinal transplant.

V and J are TRBV29-1 and TRBJ2-1; D remains ambiguous. Germline CDR1 is SQVTM and CDR2 is ANQGSEA. Trimming took off 2 bases at V and 4 bases at J, with 6 bases between the two ends. This CDR3 spans 12 amino acids. The CDR3 bases are TGCAGCGTTGAAAACCATTACAATGAGCAGTTCTTC. This translates into CSVENHYNEQFF.

This clone was picked up a small number of times. The CDR3 bases are TGCGCCAGCGGACTAGCGGGAAACAATGAGCAGTTCTTC. Protein sequence: CASGLAGNNEQFF. This chain connects TRBV10-2 to TRBJ2-1; 12 positions match TRBD2. Per the germline V gene, CDR1 is WSHSY and CDR2 is SAAADI. There are 13 residues in the CDR3. V lost 8 bases and J lost 5; bases outside the gene matches: 1.

On this clone: This specimen includes other DNA sequences encoding the same CDR3. The chain couples TRBV7-2 to TRBJ2-7, with D maybe TRBD1 (5 bases). CDR1 is SGHTA, CDR2 FQGNSA, per germline. The CDR3 totals 13 residues. Trimming removed 4 bases at V and 0 bases at J, with 7 bases between. The CDR3 region is CASSWTNSYEQYF. The CDR3 DNA reads as TGTGCCAGCAGCTGGACAAACTCCTACGAGCAGTACTTC.

V is TRBV25-1 and J is TRBJ2-2; possible D gene TRBD2, 6 bases. The CDR3 length is 13 residues. Trimming took off 5 bases at V and 6 bases at J, with 10 bases between the two ends. CDR1 is MGHDK, CDR2 SYGVNS, per germline. The CDR3 spells CASSMTRAGELFF. In DNA, the CDR3 is TGTGCCAGCAGTATGACTAGGGCCGGGGAGCTGTTTTTT. Looking up the rest from reference TRBV25-1 and TRBJ2-2 gives the full variable domain: EADIYQTPRYLVIGTGKKITLECSQTMGHDKMYWYQQDPGMELHLIHYSYGVNSTEKGDLSSESTVSRIRTEHFPLTLESARPSHTSQYLCASSMTRAGELFFGEGSRLTVL.

V usage is TRBV7-2 and J usage is TRBJ1-4; no clear D gene. Per the germline V gene, CDR1 is SGHTA and CDR2 is FQGNSA. The CDR3 has 15 amino acids. V lost 5 bases to trimming and J lost 8 bases, with 18 bases between them. The CDR3 reads CASSVIRGLQEKLFF. Here the CDR3 DNA reads TGTGCCAGCAGCGTGATACGGGGTCTACAGGAAAAACTGTTTTTT. Full variable domain (remainder filled in from reference TRBV7-2 and TRBJ1-4): GAGVSQSPSNKVTEKGKDVELRCDPISGHTALYWYRQSLGQGLEFLIYFQGNSAPDKSGLPSDRFSAERTGGSVSTLTIQRTQQEDSAVYLCASSVIRGLQEKLFFGSGTQLSVL.

This clone was seen only a few times. The chain links TRBV19 to TRBJ1-2; D is unclear. The V gene lost 7 bases and the J gene lost 5 bases, with 17 bases spanning the gap. The germline V gene has CDR1 LNHDA and CDR2 SQIVND (reference sequence). The CDR3 length is 14 residues. CDR3 region: CASTPPDRVYGYTF. CDR3 coding DNA: TGTGCCAGTACCCCCCCGGACCGTGTGTATGGCTACACCTTC.

V is TRBV5-6 and J is TRBJ1-3, with D possibly matching TRBD1 (5 bases). The V end lost 4 bases, the J end lost 0 bases, and 8 bases lay between the germline ends. CDR3 length: 14 residues. Germline V gene lookup returns CDR1 SGHDT and CDR2 YYEEEE. CDR3 sequence (DNA): TGTGCCAGCAGCCCGACAGACTCTGGAAACACCATATATTTT. It encodes CASSPTDSGNTIYF.